Detailed here is one TCR beta chain. Per the study methods: Reference gene primers were amplified, and this amplification served to estimate nucleated cell counts. Libraries were prepared by immunoSEQ multiplex PCR; TCRdb keeps only in-frame clonotypes and omits some of them. V, J and clone size reflect that table, while D and trimming were determined from the DNA. The table records about 200,000 clones, more than 75% of them present only once. The data are from a study of blood T cell repertoires in COVID-19. The wider study: T cells, B-cell-depleted T cells, or PBMCs supplied cDNA or gDNA.

Trimming removed 5 bases from V and 7 bases from J; junction bases left unmatched: 5. Germline V gene sequence: CDR1 SGHRS, CDR2 YFSETQ. CDR3 length: 13 amino acids. The source is a person aged 65 to 79 with COVID-19, enrolled during active disease. V gene TRBV5-1 combines with J gene TRBJ1-5; 8 nucleotides agree with TRBD1. The sequenced sample consisted of peripheral blood. The CDR3: CASRPGDRQPQHF. DNA for the CDR3: TGCGCCAGCAGACCAGGGGACAGGCAGCCCCAGCATTTT.